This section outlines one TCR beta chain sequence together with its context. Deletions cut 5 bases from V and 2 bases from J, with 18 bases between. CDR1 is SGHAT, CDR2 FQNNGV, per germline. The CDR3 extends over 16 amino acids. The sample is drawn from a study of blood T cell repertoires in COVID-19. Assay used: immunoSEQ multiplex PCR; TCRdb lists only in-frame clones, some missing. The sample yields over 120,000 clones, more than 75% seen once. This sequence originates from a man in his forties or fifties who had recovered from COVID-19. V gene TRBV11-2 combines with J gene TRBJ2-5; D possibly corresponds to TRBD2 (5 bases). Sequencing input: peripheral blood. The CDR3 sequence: CASSPYRGLEQETQYF. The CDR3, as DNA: TGTGCCAGCAGCCCTTATAGAGGGCTAGAACAAGAGACCCAGTACTTC.